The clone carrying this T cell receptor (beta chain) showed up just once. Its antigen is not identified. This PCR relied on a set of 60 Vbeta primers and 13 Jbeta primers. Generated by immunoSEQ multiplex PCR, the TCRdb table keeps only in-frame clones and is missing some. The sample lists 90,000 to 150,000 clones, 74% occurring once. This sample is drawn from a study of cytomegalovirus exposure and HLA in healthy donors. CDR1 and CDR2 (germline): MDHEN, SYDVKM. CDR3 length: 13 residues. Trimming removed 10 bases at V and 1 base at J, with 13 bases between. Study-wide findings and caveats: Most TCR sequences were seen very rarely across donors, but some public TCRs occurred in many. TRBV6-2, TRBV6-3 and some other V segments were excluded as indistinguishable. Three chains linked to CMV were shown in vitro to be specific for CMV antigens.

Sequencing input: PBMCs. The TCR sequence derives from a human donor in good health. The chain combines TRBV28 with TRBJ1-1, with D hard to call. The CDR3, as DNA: TGTGCCACTTCCAAAGCTCGGAACACTGAAGCTTTCTTT. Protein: CATSKARNTEAFF. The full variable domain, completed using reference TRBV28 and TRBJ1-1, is DVKVTQSSRYLVKRTGEKVFLECVQDMDHENMFWYRQDPGLGLRLIYFSYDVKMKEKGDIPEGYSVSREKKERFSLILESASTNQTSMYLCATSKARNTEAFFGQGTRLTVV.